Below are 5 T cell receptor beta chains sequenced from a single sample in a study of identical twins. MiXCR, applied by TCRdb to the 5' RACE reads, yields one record per CDR3 protein. The repertoire holds about 200,000 distinct CDR3 sequences, with over 5% as singletons. These same records also appear under a second study, on T cells expressing NK-cell markers.

Input material: CD8+ T cells sorted from blood. The receptors come from a woman aged 18-29 years in good health.

This rearrangement joins TRBV18 to TRBJ2-5, with D possibly being TRBD2 (6 bases). With 3 bases removed from V and 3 bases from J, the gap between germline ends came to 17 bases. CDR1 KGHSH and CDR2 LQKENI come from the germline V gene. The CDR3 has 16 residues. The CDR3 loop reads CASSPGVPGLKETQYF. The CDR3, as DNA: TGTGCCAGCTCACCCGGAGTTCCTGGACTAAAAGAGACCCAGTACTTC. Filled out from reference TRBV18 and TRBJ2-5, the complete variable domain reads NAGVMQNPRHLVRRRGQEARLRCSPMKGHSHVYWYRQLPEEGLKFMVYLQKENIIDESGMPKERFSAEFPKEGPSILRIQQVVRGDSAAYFCASSPGVPGLKETQYFGPGTRLLVL.

This clonotype was seen many times. J is TRBJ2-1 and V is TRBV29-1, with 8 bases fitting TRBD1. V shed 7 bases and J 7 bases; nucleotides not matched to a gene: 9. Germline V lookup: CDR1 SQVTM, CDR2 ANQGSEA. The CDR3 contains 13 residues. CDR3 bases: TGCAGCGCAAGGGACAGGAGGTGGAATGAGCAGTTCTTC. This sequence encodes CSARDRRWNEQFF.

This clonotype was observed many times. The chain employs TRBV5-5 and TRBJ2-1; 7 bases map to TRBD1. The CDR3 runs 15 residues. V dropped 5 bases and J dropped 3; count of bases not matched to a gene: 8. Germline assignment: CDR1 SGHKS and CDR2 YYEKEE (reference sequence). Here the CDR3 DNA reads TGTGCCAGCAGTAACGACAGGGTTCACTACAATGAGCAGTTCTTC. Translated: CASSNDRVHYNEQFF.

As concerns this clonotype: This may arise from a read error, as a much more abundant clone is one base away. This chain uses TRBV29-1 with TRBJ2-7; perhaps TRBD1 as D (6 bases). The CDR3 contains 12 residues. Germline CDR1 reads SQVTM; CDR2 reads ANQGSEA. Trimming shortened V by 4 bases and J by 6 bases, and 13 bases separated the two germline ends. CDR3 DNA sequence: TGCAGCGTTGTGGGCAGGGGTCCCGAGCAGTACTTC. This gives the protein CSVVGRGPEQYF.

CDR3 sequence: CATTGTDLNTEAFF. In nucleotides, the CDR3 is TGTGCCACGACGGGGACAGACTTGAACACTGAAGCTTTCTTT. The rearrangement joins TRBV19 to TRBJ1-1; 7 nucleotides align to TRBD1. Unmatched junction bases numbered 8, after V lost 10 bases and J lost 0 bases. In germline, CDR1 is LNHDA, CDR2 SQIVND (reference sequence). The CDR3 is 14 amino acids.